One sample yielded the 21 T cell receptor beta chains listed below, sequenced in a study of blood T cell repertoires in COVID-19. Clones were sequenced by immunoSEQ multiplex PCR, and TCRdb holds only the in-frame ones, with some missing. This sample yields around 80,000 clones, of which around 90% are seen a single time; over 8.5% belongs to the top ten. Material: peripheral blood. The receptors stem from a human donor in a cohort sampled during active COVID-19.

V gene TRBV7-2 combines with J gene TRBJ2-3, with TRBD2 identical over 9 bases. J was trimmed by 1 base and V by 5 bases; bases with no gene match: 7. The CDR3 has 16 residues. Germline assignment: CDR1 SGHTA and CDR2 FQGNSA. Written as DNA, the CDR3 is TGTGCCAGCAGCCCCTCCCCTAGCGGGGGCACAGATACGCAGTATTTT. As protein: CASSPSPSGGTDTQYF.

The V and J genes are TRBV18 and TRBJ1-4; no clear D gene. Germline V lookup: CDR1 KGHSH, CDR2 LQKENI. The CDR3 extends over 15 amino acids. V lost 0 bases to trimming and J lost 5 bases, with 10 bases between them. CDR3 sequence: CASSPPGRVNEKLFF. In DNA, the CDR3 is TGTGCCAGCTCACCACCGGGGAGGGTGAATGAAAAACTGTTTTTT.

This chain uses TRBV6-1 with TRBJ2-5, with 9 bases that match TRBD2. Germline CDR1 is MNHNS and CDR2 is SASEGT. The CDR3 extends over 16 amino acids. V was pared by 3 bases and J by 4 bases, with 9 bases of the junction left unmatched. CDR3 sequence: CASSDAAGGPLETQYF. The CDR3 DNA is TGTGCCAGCAGTGACGCGGCGGGAGGGCCGCTAGAGACCCAGTACTTC.

Notes on this clone: The junction does not match germline at one end; this may be a read error. CDR3 in amino acids: CASTETLGYGYTF. The CDR3 DNA follows: TGTGCCAGCACTGAAACGCTCGGCTATGGCTACACCTTC. V gene TRBV6-1 combines with J gene TRBJ1-2; D is unclear. The CDR3 loop spans 13 amino acids. The germline V gene has CDR1 MNHNS and CDR2 SASEGT.

The chain employs TRBV5-4 and TRBJ1-2, with D maybe TRBD1 (6 bases). Germline V CDR1 and CDR2: SGHNT, YYREEE (reference sequence). The CDR3 contains 16 residues. V lost 0 bases, J lost 4 bases, and 16 bases lay in between. Here the CDR3 reads CASSLVGVGASYGYTF. The CDR3 coding sequence is TGTGCCAGCAGCTTGGTCGGTGTGGGGGCTAGCTATGGCTACACCTTC.

The chain carries TRBV6-2 or TRBV6-3 and TRBJ2-1, with 9 bases identical to TRBD1. V gave up 2 bases and J gave up 10 bases; unmatched junction bases: 3. The germline CDR1 and CDR2 sequences are MNHEY and SVGEGT. The CDR3 runs to 13 residues. The CDR3 loop is CASSYGQGLEQFF. The CDR3 bases are TGTGCCAGCAGTTACGGACAGGGGTTGGAGCAGTTCTTC.

The chain combines TRBV7-6 with TRBJ2-3; 10 bases fit TRBD2. This CDR3 region has 16 residues. With V trimmed by 6 bases and J by 2 bases, 8 bases remained unmatched. Per the germline V gene, CDR1 is SGHVS and CDR2 is FNYEAQ. In nucleotides, the CDR3 is TGTGCCAGCAGGAAATCTAGCGGGGGAAACACAGATACGCAGTATTTT. Protein: CASRKSSGGNTDTQYF.

This chain uses TRBV6-6 with TRBJ2-7, with D perhaps TRBD2 (5 bases). Trimming took 0 bases from V and 5 from J, leaving 14 bases between them. The germline V gene has CDR1 MNHNY and CDR2 SVGAGI (reference sequence). This CDR3 is built from 15 residues. CDR3: CASSYSIGVRNEQYF. CDR3 nucleotide sequence: TGTGCCAGCAGTTACTCTATCGGGGTACGAAACGAGCAGTACTTC.

The chain is built from TRBV29-1 and TRBJ2-3; D may be TRBD2 (7 bases). The germline gives CDR1 SQVTM, CDR2 ANQGSEA. This CDR3 comprises 14 residues. V lost 7 bases and J lost 6, with 20 bases in between. CDR3 sequence (DNA): TGCAGCGCCGGGGCGGTAGGGGGAGGGGATACGCAGTATTTT. Protein product: CSAGAVGGGDTQYF.

This clone came up once. The rearrangement joins TRBV15 to TRBJ2-5, with unresolved D. The ends were cut back, 0 bases at V and 3 bases at J, with 8 bases in the middle. CDR3 length equals 14 residues. Germline-derived CDR1 and CDR2 are LNHNV and YYDKDF (reference sequence). CDR3 region: CATSRDLQKETQYF. The DNA for the CDR3 is TGTGCCACCAGCAGAGATCTCCAGAAAGAGACCCAGTACTTC.

The chain uses TRBV24-1 and TRBJ2-1; a weak D match, TRBD1 (6 bases). The CDR3 is 16 residues long. Germline V gene lookup returns CDR1 KGHDR and CDR2 SFDVKD. Trimming pared 3 bases from V and 5 bases from J, leaving 16 bases between. In nucleotides, the CDR3 is TGTGCCACCAGTGATACCCCGGACAGCTACAACAATGAGCAGTTCTTC. Protein: CATSDTPDSYNNEQFF.

The V and J genes are TRBV27 and TRBJ2-7; a possible D gene is TRBD1 (5 bases). V dropped 2 bases and J dropped 1 base, with 9 bases sitting between them. CDR1 MNHEY and CDR2 SMNVEV come from the germline V gene (reference sequence). The CDR3 is 14 residues long. The CDR3 DNA follows: TGTGCCAGCAGTTTACTGCAGGGTTCCTACGAGCAGTACTTC. The encoded protein is CASSLLQGSYEQYF.

This sequence joins TRBV6-1 and TRBJ2-3; D gene uncertain. Looked up from germline, CDR1 is MNHNS and CDR2 is SASEGT. The CDR3 has 15 amino acids. Trimming removed 2 bases at V and 0 bases at J, with 9 bases between. CDR3 region: CASSELSVSTDTQYF. The CDR3 bases are TGTGCCAGCAGTGAACTCTCCGTAAGCACAGATACGCAGTATTTT.

V usage is TRBV4-1 and J usage is TRBJ2-1; the D is unclear. From germline, CDR1 is MGHRA and CDR2 YSYEKL. V shed 0 bases and J shed 7 bases, with 7 bases lying between them. The CDR3 length is 13 residues. The CDR3, as DNA: TGCGCCAGCAGCCAAGAAAACTTGAATGAGCAGTTCTTC. Amino acids: CASSQENLNEQFF.

CDR3 in DNA: TGCGCCAGCAGCCCCCAGGGGACAGGGGGCTATGGCTACACCTTC. Amino acids: CASSPQGTGGYGYTF. This chain links TRBV4-1 with TRBJ1-2; 11 nucleotides match TRBD1. CDR3 length equals 15 residues. Per germline, CDR1 MGHRA and CDR2 YSYEKL. After removal of 4 bases from V and 4 bases from J, the junction contained 5 bases not matched to a gene.

V gene TRBV10-3 combines with J gene TRBJ2-1; no clear D. Looked up from germline, CDR1 is ENHRY and CDR2 is SYGVKD. This CDR3 comprises 15 residues. Deletions cut 3 bases from V and 5 bases from J, with 14 bases between. CDR3 residues: CAISDNLGKDNEQFF. The DNA of the CDR3 is TGTGCCATCAGTGACAACCTAGGAAAGGACAATGAGCAGTTCTTC.

The chain couples TRBV7-2 to TRBJ1-1; no firm D call. V shed 2 bases and J shed 3 bases, with 13 bases lying between them. CDR3 length: 15 amino acids. Germline CDR1 is SGHTA and CDR2 is FQGNSA. CDR3 bases: TGTGCCAGCAGCTTAATACGGCCCCGGGACACTGAAGCTTTCTTT. Its translation is CASSLIRPRDTEAFF.

The chain recombines TRBV4-1 with TRBJ2-7; D is unclear. From germline, CDR1 is MGHRA and CDR2 YSYEKL. The CDR3 length is 15 residues. Trimming cost V 1 base and J 1 base, with 11 bases left between them. The CDR3 loop reads CASSQVTVDSYEQYF. CDR3 bases: TGCGCCAGCAGCCAAGTAACGGTTGATTCCTACGAGCAGTACTTC.

This chain connects TRBV5-4 to TRBJ2-7; TRBD1 aligns across 11 bases. The J segment lost 3 bases and the V segment lost 5 bases, leaving 4 bases of the junction unmatched. The CDR3 spans 14 residues. Per germline, CDR1 SGHNT and CDR2 YYREEE (reference sequence). CDR3 sequence reads: CASRPGQGDYEQYF. The CDR3 DNA reads TGTGCCAGCAGACCGGGACAGGGGGACTACGAGCAGTACTTC.

The chain combines TRBV5-1 with TRBJ2-3; 8 bases line up with TRBD1. Germline trimming cut 0 bases from V and 0 bases from J; bases unmatched to any gene: 9. The CDR3 runs 18 residues. Germline CDR1 is SGHRS and CDR2 is YFSETQ. This CDR3 reads CASSLEAGQGASTDTQYF. As DNA, the CDR3 is TGCGCCAGCAGCTTGGAGGCAGGGCAGGGGGCAAGCACAGATACGCAGTATTTT. The entire variable domain, with the rest obtained from reference TRBV5-1 and TRBJ2-3, is as follows: KAGVTQTPRYLIKTRGQQVTLSCSPISGHRSVSWYQQTPGQGLQFLFEYFSETQRNKGNFPGRFSGRQFSNSRSEMNVSTLELGDSALYLCASSLEAGQGASTDTQYFGPGTRLTVL.

The rearrangement uses TRBV11-3 and TRBJ2-1, with D possibly matching TRBD2 (5 bases). V was cut by 4 bases and J by 0 bases, with 10 bases left in between. This CDR3 comprises 15 residues. The germline V gene encodes CDR1 SGHNT and CDR2 YENEEA. The CDR3 nucleotides are TGTGCCAGCAGCTCCGAGGGAAGCTCCTACAATGAGCAGTTCTTC. The encoded protein is CASSSEGSSYNEQFF.